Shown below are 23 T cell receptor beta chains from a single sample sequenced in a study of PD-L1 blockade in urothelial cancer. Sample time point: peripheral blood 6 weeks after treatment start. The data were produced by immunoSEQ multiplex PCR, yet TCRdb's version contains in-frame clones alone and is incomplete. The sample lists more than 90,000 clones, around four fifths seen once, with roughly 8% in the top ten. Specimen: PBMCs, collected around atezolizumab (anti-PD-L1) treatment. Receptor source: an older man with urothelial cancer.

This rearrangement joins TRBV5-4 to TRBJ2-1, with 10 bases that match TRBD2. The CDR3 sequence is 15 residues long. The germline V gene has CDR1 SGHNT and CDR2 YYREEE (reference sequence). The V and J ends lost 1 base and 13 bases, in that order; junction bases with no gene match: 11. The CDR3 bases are TGTGCCAGCAGCTTGACTAGCGGGACGTTACCGAATCAGTTCTTC. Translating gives CASSLTSGTLPNQFF.

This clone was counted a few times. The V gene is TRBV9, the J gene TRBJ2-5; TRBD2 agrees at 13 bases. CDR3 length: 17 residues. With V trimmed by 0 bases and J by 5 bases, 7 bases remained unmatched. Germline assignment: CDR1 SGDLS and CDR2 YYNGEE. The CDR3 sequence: CASSVGTSGGVGETQYF. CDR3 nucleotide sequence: TGTGCCAGCAGCGTAGGCACTAGCGGGGGGGTCGGGGAGACCCAGTACTTC.

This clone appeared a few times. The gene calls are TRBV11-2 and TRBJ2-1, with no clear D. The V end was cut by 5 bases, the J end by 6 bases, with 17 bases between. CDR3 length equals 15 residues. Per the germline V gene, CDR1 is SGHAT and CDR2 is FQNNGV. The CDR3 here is CASSPLTGELNEQFF. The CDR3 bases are TGTGCCAGCAGCCCTCTTACTGGTGAGCTCAATGAGCAGTTCTTC.

In DNA form, the CDR3 reads TGTGCCAGCAGTGAATCCTCTGGCACAGATACGCAGTATTTT. The encoded protein is CASSESSGTDTQYF. V usage is TRBV25-1 and J usage is TRBJ2-3; D unresolved. The CDR3 is 14 residues long. V shed 1 base and J shed 1 base, with 6 bases lying between them. From germline, CDR1 is MGHDK and CDR2 SYGVNS. Looking up the rest from reference TRBV25-1 and TRBJ2-3 gives the full variable domain: EADIYQTPRYLVIGTGKKITLECSQTMGHDKMYWYQQDPGMELHLIHYSYGVNSTEKGDLSSESTVSRIRTEHFPLTLESARPSHTSQYLCASSESSGTDTQYFGPGTRLTVL.

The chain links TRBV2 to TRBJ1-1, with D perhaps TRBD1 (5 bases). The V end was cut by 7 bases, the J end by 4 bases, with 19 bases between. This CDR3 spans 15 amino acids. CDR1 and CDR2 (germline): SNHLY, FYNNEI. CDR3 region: CASIKDTSGGTEAFF. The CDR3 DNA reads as TGTGCCAGCATCAAGGACACCTCGGGGGGCACTGAAGCTTTCTTT.

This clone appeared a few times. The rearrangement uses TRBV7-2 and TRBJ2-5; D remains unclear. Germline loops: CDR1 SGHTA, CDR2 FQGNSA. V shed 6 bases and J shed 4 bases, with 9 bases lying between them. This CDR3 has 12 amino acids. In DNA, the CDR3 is TGTGCCAGCAGTCAATCACTAGAGACCCAGTACTTC. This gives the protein CASSQSLETQYF.

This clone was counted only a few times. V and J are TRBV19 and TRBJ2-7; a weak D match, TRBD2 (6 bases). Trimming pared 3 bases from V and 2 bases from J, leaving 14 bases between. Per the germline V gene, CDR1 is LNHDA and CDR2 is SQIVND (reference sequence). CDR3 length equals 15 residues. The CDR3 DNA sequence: TGTGCCAGTAGTATTGGGGCTAGCGAAACCTACGAGCAGTACTTC. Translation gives CASSIGASETYEQYF.

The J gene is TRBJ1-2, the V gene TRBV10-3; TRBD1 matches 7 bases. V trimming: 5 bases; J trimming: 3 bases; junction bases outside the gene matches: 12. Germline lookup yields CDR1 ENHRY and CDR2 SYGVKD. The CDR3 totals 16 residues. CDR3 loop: CAISPTGQDPYYGYTF. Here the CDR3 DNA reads TGTGCCATCAGTCCCACCGGACAGGATCCTTACTATGGCTACACCTTC.

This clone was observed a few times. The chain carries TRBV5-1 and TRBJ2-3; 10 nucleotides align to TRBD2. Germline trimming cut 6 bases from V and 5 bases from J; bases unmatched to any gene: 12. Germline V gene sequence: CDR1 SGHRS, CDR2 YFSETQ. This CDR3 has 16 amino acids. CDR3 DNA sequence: TGCGCCAGCACCCCTGGTAGCGGGGGGCAGGGAGATACGCAGTATTTT. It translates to CASTPGSGGQGDTQYF.

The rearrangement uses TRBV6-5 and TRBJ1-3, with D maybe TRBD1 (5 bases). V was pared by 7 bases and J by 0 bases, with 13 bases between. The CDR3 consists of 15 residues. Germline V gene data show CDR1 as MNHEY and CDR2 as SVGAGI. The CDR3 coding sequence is TGTGCCAGCACCTCCACAGGCGGCTCTGGAAACACCATATATTTT. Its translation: CASTSTGGSGNTIYF.

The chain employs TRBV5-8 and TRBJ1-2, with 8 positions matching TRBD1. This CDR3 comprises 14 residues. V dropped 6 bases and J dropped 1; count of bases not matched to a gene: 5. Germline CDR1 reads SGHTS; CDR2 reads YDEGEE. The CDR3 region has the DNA TGTGCCAGCACGACAGGGGCCGTTAACTATGGCTACACCTTC. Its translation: CASTTGAVNYGYTF.

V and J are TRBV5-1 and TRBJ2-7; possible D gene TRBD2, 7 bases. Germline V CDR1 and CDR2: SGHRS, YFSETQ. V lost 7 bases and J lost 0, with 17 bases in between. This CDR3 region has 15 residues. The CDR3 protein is CASSMGGGASYEQYF. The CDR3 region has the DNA TGCGCCAGCTCTATGGGGGGGGGCGCCTCCTACGAGCAGTACTTC.

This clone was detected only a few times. CDR3 protein: CASRWTSGNEQYF. CDR3 DNA sequence: TGTGCCAGCAGGTGGACTAGCGGGAACGAGCAGTACTTC. The chain links TRBV28 to TRBJ2-7, with TRBD2 identical over 12 bases. This CDR3 has 13 residues. Losses at the gene ends were 6 bases for V and 5 bases for J; bases not matched to a gene: 2. Germline lookup yields CDR1 MDHEN and CDR2 SYDVKM.

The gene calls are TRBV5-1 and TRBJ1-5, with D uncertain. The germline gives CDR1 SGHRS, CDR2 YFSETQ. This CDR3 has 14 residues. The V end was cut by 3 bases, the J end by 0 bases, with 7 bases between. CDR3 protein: CASSYGDSNQPQHF. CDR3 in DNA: TGCGCCAGCAGCTACGGTGATAGCAATCAGCCCCAGCATTTT.

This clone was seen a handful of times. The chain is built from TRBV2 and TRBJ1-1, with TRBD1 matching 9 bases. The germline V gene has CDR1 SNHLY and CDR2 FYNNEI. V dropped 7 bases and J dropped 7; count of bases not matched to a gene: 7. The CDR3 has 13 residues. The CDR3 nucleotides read TGTGCCAGCAACCCACGGGACAGGGATGAAGCTTTCTTT. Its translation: CASNPRDRDEAFF.

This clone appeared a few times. The CDR3 reads CASSPGGGASYEQYF. The CDR3 nucleotides read TGCGCCAGCAGCCCGGGGGGAGGAGCCTCCTACGAGCAGTACTTC. The chain is built from TRBV5-1 and TRBJ2-7; 7 positions match TRBD2. The length of the CDR3 is 15 residues. CDR1 and CDR2 from the germline V gene are SGHRS and YFSETQ. V gave up 4 bases and J gave up 0 bases; unmatched junction bases: 7.

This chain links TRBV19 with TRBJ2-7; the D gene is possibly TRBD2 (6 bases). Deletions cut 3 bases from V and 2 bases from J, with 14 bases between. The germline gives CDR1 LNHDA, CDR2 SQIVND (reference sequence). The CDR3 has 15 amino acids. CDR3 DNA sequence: TGTGCCAGTAGTATGAGTGGGACTGTTACCTACGAGCAGTACTTC. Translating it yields CASSMSGTVTYEQYF.

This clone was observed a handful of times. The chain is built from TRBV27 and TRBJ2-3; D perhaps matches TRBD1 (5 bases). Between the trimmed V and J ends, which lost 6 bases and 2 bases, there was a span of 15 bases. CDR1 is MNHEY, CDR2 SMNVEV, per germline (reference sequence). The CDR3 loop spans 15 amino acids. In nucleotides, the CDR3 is TGTGCCAGCAGCAACGAACAGGACCTCACAGATACGCAGTATTTT. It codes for CASSNEQDLTDTQYF.

The CDR3 region is CSAVSQETQYF. DNA for the CDR3: TGCAGTGCCGTGAGCCAAGAGACCCAGTACTTC. This chain joins TRBV20-1 and TRBJ2-5; no clear D gene. CDR1 is DFQATT and CDR2 is SNEGSKA in the germline V gene (reference sequence). This CDR3 comprises 11 residues. V lost 6 bases to trimming and J lost 1 base, with 6 bases between them.

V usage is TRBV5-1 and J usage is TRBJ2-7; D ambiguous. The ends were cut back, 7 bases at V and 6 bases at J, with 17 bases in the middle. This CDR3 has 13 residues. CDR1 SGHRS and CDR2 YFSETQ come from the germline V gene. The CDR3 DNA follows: TGCGCCAGCTCCCTCCCCTTCAGTCCCGAGCAGTACTTC. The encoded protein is CASSLPFSPEQYF.

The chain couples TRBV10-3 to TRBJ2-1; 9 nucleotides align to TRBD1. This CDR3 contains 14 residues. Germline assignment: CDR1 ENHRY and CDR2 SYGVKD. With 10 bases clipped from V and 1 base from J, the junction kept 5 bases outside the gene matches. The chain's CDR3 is CATTGTGSYNEQFF. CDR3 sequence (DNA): TGTGCCACCACCGGGACAGGGTCCTACAATGAGCAGTTCTTC.

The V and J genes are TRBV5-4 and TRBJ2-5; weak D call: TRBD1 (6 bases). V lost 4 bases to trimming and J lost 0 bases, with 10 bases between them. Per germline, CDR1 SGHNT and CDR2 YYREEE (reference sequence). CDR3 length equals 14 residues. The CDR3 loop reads CASSTGTYQETQYF. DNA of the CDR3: TGTGCCAGCAGCACCGGGACATACCAAGAGACCCAGTACTTC. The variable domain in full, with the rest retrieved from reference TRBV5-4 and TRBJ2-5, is ETGVTQSPTHLIKTRGQQVTLRCSSQSGHNTVSWYQQALGQGPQFIFQYYREEENGRGNFPPRFSGLQFPNYSSELNVNALELDDSALYLCASSTGTYQETQYFGPGTRLLVL.

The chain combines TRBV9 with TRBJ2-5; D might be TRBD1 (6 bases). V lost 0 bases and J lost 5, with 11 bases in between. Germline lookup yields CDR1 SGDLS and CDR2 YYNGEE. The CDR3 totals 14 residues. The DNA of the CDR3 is TGTGCCAGCAGCGTAGGGAACAGGGAGGAGACCCAGTACTTC. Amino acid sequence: CASSVGNREETQYF. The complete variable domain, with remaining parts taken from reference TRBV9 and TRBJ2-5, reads DSGVTQTPKHLITATGQRVTLRCSPRSGDLSVYWYQQSLDQGLQFLIQYYNGEERAKGNILERFSAQQFPDLHSELNLSSLELGDSALYFCASSVGNREETQYFGPGTRLLVL.